The 30 T cell receptor beta chains below all came from one sample that was sequenced in a study of OX40 agonist ivuxolimab in advanced cancers. Assay used: immunoSEQ multiplex PCR; TCRdb lists only in-frame clones, some missing. The table records roughly 26,000 clones, almost 90% of them present only once. Sample: CD4+ or CD8+ T cells sorted from blood, taken in a trial of the OX40 agonist ivuxolimab. These receptors were obtained from an adult with an advanced solid tumor such as melanoma, head and neck, liver or kidney cancer.

CDR3 sequence reads: CASSELTYEQYF. The DNA of the CDR3 is TGTGCCAGCAGTGAGCTAACCTACGAGCAGTACTTC. The V and J genes are TRBV2 and TRBJ2-7, with D unclear. The V gene lost 3 bases and the J gene lost 2 bases, with 5 bases spanning the gap. The germline gives CDR1 SNHLY, CDR2 FYNNEI. The CDR3 is made up of 12 amino acids.

V and J are TRBV7-8 and TRBJ2-1; tentative D call: TRBD1 (6 bases). Germline V gene lookup returns CDR1 SGHVS and CDR2 FQNEAQ. Trimming removed 6 bases from V and 4 bases from J, with 19 bases in between. The CDR3 spans 16 residues. The CDR3 DNA reads as TGTGCCAGCAGACCCCTCGGACAGATGGAGTACAATGAGCAGTTCTTC. This codes for CASRPLGQMEYNEQFF.

The chain uses TRBV28 and TRBJ2-7; TRBD1 aligns across 9 bases. The CDR3 has 16 residues. From germline, CDR1 is MDHEN and CDR2 SYDVKM. V was clipped by 4 bases and J by 7 bases; unmatched bases: 14. The CDR3, as DNA: TGTGCCAGCAGTTATCAGAGGGGGACAGGGTCAGAAGAGCAGTACTTC. Its protein product is CASSYQRGTGSEEQYF.

The chain combines TRBV7-6 with TRBJ2-7; D not certain. The CDR3 contains 14 residues. Looked up from germline, CDR1 is SGHVS and CDR2 is FNYEAQ. V was pared by 0 bases and J by 5 bases, with 11 bases between. The CDR3 here is CASSLAHRPDEQYF. The CDR3 DNA reads as TGTGCCAGCAGCTTAGCTCACCGTCCCGACGAGCAGTACTTC.

This clone was recorded once. This rearrangement joins TRBV29-1 to TRBJ2-2; 9 bases align to TRBD1. There are 13 residues in the CDR3. From germline, CDR1 is SQVTM and CDR2 ANQGSEA. Unmatched junction bases numbered 2, after V lost 7 bases and J lost 2 bases. CDR3 in amino acids: CSGTGVNTGELFF. Written as DNA, the CDR3 is TGCAGCGGGACAGGGGTAAACACCGGGGAGCTGTTTTTT.

The chain recombines TRBV19 with TRBJ1-1; 12 positions agree with TRBD1. CDR1 LNHDA and CDR2 SQIVND come from the germline V gene (reference sequence). Unmatched junction bases numbered 4, after V lost 3 bases and J lost 8 bases. The CDR3 loop spans 14 amino acids. The CDR3 region is CASSIGTGGLEAFF. The DNA for the CDR3 is TGTGCCAGTAGTATTGGGACAGGGGGCCTGGAAGCTTTCTTT.

V is TRBV30 and J is TRBJ1-2, with a weak D call TRBD1 (6 bases). The CDR3 is 14 amino acids. Deletions cut 8 bases from V and 5 bases from J, with 21 bases between. CDR1 is GTSNPN, CDR2 SVGIG, per germline (reference sequence). CDR3 DNA sequence: TGTGCCGCACCTAGGGGGGGGTCTCCTTATGGCTACACCTTC. Translating it yields CAAPRGGSPYGYTF.

The rearrangement joins TRBV25-1 to TRBJ1-5, with D unclear. V gave up 2 bases and J gave up 9 bases, with 14 bases separating them. The CDR3 loop spans 14 amino acids. Germline V gene data show CDR1 as MGHDK and CDR2 as SYGVNS. This CDR3 is CASSEGGVVRPQHF. The DNA of the CDR3 is TGTGCCAGCAGTGAAGGTGGTGTTGTCAGGCCCCAGCATTTT.

The genes are TRBV5-4 and TRBJ2-3, with 8 nucleotides matching TRBD2. The CDR3 is 15 residues long. Germline assignment: CDR1 SGHNT and CDR2 YYREEE (reference sequence). The trim removed 0 bases at V and 2 bases at J, leaving 2 bases unmatched. The CDR3: CASSLAGGPTDTQYF. The CDR3 DNA sequence: TGTGCCAGCAGCTTGGCGGGGGGGCCCACAGATACGCAGTATTTT.

The V call is TRBV21-1, the J call TRBJ1-5. TRBV21-1 is a pseudogene segment. The CDR3 runs to 18 residues. The CDR3: CASTKVRGRVYSNQPQHF. As DNA, the CDR3 is TGTGCCAGCACCAAAGTGAGGGGCAGGGTATATAGCAATCAGCCCCAGCATTTT.

CDR3 coding DNA: TGTGCCAGCGAGGAGGGGTCGGGCACCGGGGAGCTGTTTTTT. Translating gives CASEEGSGTGELFF. V usage is TRBV28 and J usage is TRBJ2-2; tentative D call: TRBD2 (6 bases). This CDR3 is built from 14 residues. With 8 bases removed from V and 4 bases from J, the gap between germline ends came to 14 bases. Germline CDR1 is MDHEN and CDR2 is SYDVKM.

The V call is TRBV7-8, the J call TRBJ2-7; D gene ambiguous. The CDR3 length is 13 residues. The germline gives CDR1 SGHVS, CDR2 FQNEAQ. The V gene lost 5 bases and the J gene lost 3 bases, with 11 bases spanning the gap. This chain's CDR3 is CASSVVQSYEQYF. CDR3 DNA sequence: TGTGCCAGCAGCGTAGTTCAGAGCTACGAGCAGTACTTC. Together with reference TRBV7-8 and TRBJ2-7, the CDR3 gives the full variable domain: GAGVSQSPRYKVAKRGQDVALRCDPISGHVSLFWYQQALGQGPEFLTYFQNEAQLDKSGLPSDRFFAERPEGSVSTLKIQRTQQEDSAVYLCASSVVQSYEQYFGPGTRLTVT.

The J gene is TRBJ2-7, the V gene TRBV5-1; 9 nucleotides line up with TRBD1. Germline trimming cut 7 bases from V and 1 base from J; bases unmatched to any gene: 9. Germline CDR1 reads SGHRS; CDR2 reads YFSETQ. This CDR3 spans 15 amino acids. CDR3 loop: CASVPGTGHSYEQYF. CDR3 nucleotides: TGCGCCAGCGTCCCCGGGACAGGGCATTCCTACGAGCAGTACTTC.

This sequence joins TRBV7-9 and TRBJ2-1; D is possibly TRBD2 (7 bases). The CDR3 runs 14 residues. CDR1 and CDR2 from the germline V gene are SEHNR and FQNEAQ (reference sequence). With 6 bases removed from V and 4 bases from J, the gap between germline ends came to 13 bases. The CDR3 reads CASSPGGEYNEQFF. The CDR3 DNA reads as TGTGCCAGCAGTCCGGGGGGCGAGTACAATGAGCAGTTCTTC.

The chain joins TRBV19 to TRBJ1-4; D remains unclear. Trimming took off 8 bases at V and 12 bases at J, with 7 bases between the two ends. This CDR3 has 9 residues. Germline CDR1 reads LNHDA; CDR2 reads SQIVND (reference sequence). The CDR3 here is CASGPELFF. The CDR3 DNA reads TGTGCCAGTGGACCGGAACTGTTTTTT.

This chain connects TRBV4-2 to TRBJ2-7; D perhaps matches TRBD2 (5 bases). V was trimmed by 0 bases and J by 1 base, leaving 13 bases between them. CDR3 length: 16 residues. The V gene's germline CDR1 is LGHNA and CDR2 YNFKEQ. DNA for the CDR3: TGTGCCAGCAGCCAAGATGAGGGAGTAGGGTCCTACGAGCAGTACTTC. Its protein is CASSQDEGVGSYEQYF.

The V and J genes are TRBV5-1 and TRBJ2-7, with 9 bases identical to TRBD1. The CDR3 loop spans 14 amino acids. Germline CDR1 reads SGHRS; CDR2 reads YFSETQ. V trimming: 3 bases; J trimming: 5 bases; junction bases outside the gene matches: 6. CDR3 loop: CASSSGQGGHEQYF. CDR3 coding DNA: TGCGCCAGCAGCTCGGGACAGGGTGGTCACGAGCAGTACTTC.

A few counts support this clone. The chain joins TRBV29-1 to TRBJ1-1; D is ambiguous. The CDR3 consists of 12 residues. Trimming pared 7 bases from V and 0 bases from J, leaving 9 bases between. The germline V gene has CDR1 SQVTM and CDR2 ANQGSEA. The CDR3 bases are TGCAGCGCTAAAGACTTGAACACTGAAGCTTTCTTT. This encodes CSAKDLNTEAFF. The variable domain in full, completed from reference TRBV29-1 and TRBJ1-1, reads SAVISQKPSRDICQRGTSLTIQCQVDSQVTMMFWYRQQPGQSLTLIATANQGSEATYESGFVIDKFPISRPNLTFSTLTVSNMSPEDSSIYLCSAKDLNTEAFFGQGTRLTVV.

The chain combines TRBV29-1 with TRBJ2-1, with D perhaps TRBD2 (6 bases). V was shortened by 4 bases and J by 9 bases, with 25 bases between the two germline ends. This CDR3 region has 16 residues. Germline CDR1 and CDR2: SQVTM and ANQGSEA. CDR3 DNA: TGCAGCGTTGCAGGTGGGGCGGGAAGGACCGTGGGTGAGCAGTTCTTC. Translated, it gives CSVAGGAGRTVGEQFF.

This clone is a singleton in its sample. The rearrangement joins TRBV9 to TRBJ2-5; D possibly matches TRBD1 or TRBD2 (5 bases each). This CDR3 has 16 residues. V dropped 4 bases and J dropped 0 bases, with 16 bases sitting between them. The germline gives CDR1 SGDLS, CDR2 YYNGEE. CDR3 protein: CASSPHGTPYQETQYF. The CDR3 bases are TGTGCCAGCAGCCCCCATGGGACCCCGTACCAAGAGACCCAGTACTTC.

This chain connects TRBV29-1 to TRBJ2-7; D not resolved. Between the trimmed V and J ends, which lost 2 bases and 4 bases, there was a span of 12 bases. The CDR3 sequence is 13 residues long. Germline V CDR1 and CDR2: SQVTM, ANQGSEA. This chain's CDR3 is CSVELTPGYEQYF. CDR3 DNA: TGCAGCGTTGAATTAACCCCTGGGTACGAGCAGTACTTC.

The table lists this clone with a few counts. The V gene is TRBV6-1, the J gene TRBJ1-1; no definite D call. CDR3 length: 13 residues. Trimming cost V 1 base and J 8 bases, with 11 bases left between them. The germline CDR1 and CDR2 sequences are MNHNS and SASEGT. The CDR3 loop reads CASSEVLSYEAFF. DNA for the CDR3: TGTGCCAGCAGTGAAGTTCTTTCATACGAAGCTTTCTTT.

This chain joins TRBV9 and TRBJ2-7; 10 nucleotides align to TRBD1. The germline gives CDR1 SGDLS, CDR2 YYNGEE. V shed 4 bases, J shed 5 bases, and the junction held 6 bases outside the gene matches. This CDR3 spans 14 amino acids. CDR3 region: CASSPGTGENEQYF. The DNA for the CDR3 is TGTGCCAGCAGCCCAGGGACAGGGGAGAACGAGCAGTACTTC.

V is TRBV4-3 and J is TRBJ1-2, with 11 bases identical to TRBD1. V lost 1 base to trimming and J lost 5 bases; unmatched junction nucleotides: 6. Germline CDR1 is LGHNA and CDR2 is YSLEER. This CDR3 has 16 amino acids. The CDR3: CASSQVRGDRGYGYTF. DNA for the CDR3: TGCGCCAGCAGCCAAGTTAGGGGGGACAGGGGGTATGGCTACACCTTC.

This clone occurred once. The J gene is TRBJ2-5, the V gene TRBV5-4; TRBD2 agrees at 11 bases. The CDR3 is 20 residues long. The trim removed 0 bases at V and 1 base at J, leaving 14 bases unmatched. Germline-derived CDR1 and CDR2 are SGHNT and YYREEE (reference sequence). The DNA of the CDR3 is TGTGCCAGCAGCTTGGTAGGGACACCTTTAGCGGGAGGGCCCCAAGAGACCCAGTACTTC. Translation: CASSLVGTPLAGGPQETQYF. Looking up the rest from reference TRBV5-4 and TRBJ2-5 gives the full variable domain: ETGVTQSPTHLIKTRGQQVTLRCSSQSGHNTVSWYQQALGQGPQFIFQYYREEENGRGNFPPRFSGLQFPNYSSELNVNALELDDSALYLCASSLVGTPLAGGPQETQYFGPGTRLLVL.

The chain joins TRBV5-8 to TRBJ2-7; weak D call: TRBD1 (6 bases). This CDR3 region has 16 residues. The germline gives CDR1 SGHTS, CDR2 YDEGEE. Trimming pared 4 bases from V and 0 bases from J, leaving 17 bases between. The CDR3 region is CASSLDGTSNSYEQYF. The DNA for the CDR3 is TGTGCCAGCAGCCTAGACGGGACATCGAACTCCTACGAGCAGTACTTC.

The CDR3 DNA reads as TGTGCCAGCAAGCCAGGGGACAGCACAGATACGCAGTATTTT. Translation gives CASKPGDSTDTQYF. The V call is TRBV27, the J call TRBJ2-3; weak D call: TRBD1 (6 bases). Trimming cost V 7 bases and J 0 bases, with 11 bases left between them. Germline CDR1 is MNHEY and CDR2 is SMNVEV (reference sequence). CDR3 length: 14 amino acids.

The rearrangement uses TRBV27 and TRBJ2-7; TRBD1 is a possible D gene (6 bases). The ends were cut back, 4 bases at V and 4 bases at J, with 11 bases in the middle. CDR3 length equals 13 residues. CDR1 is MNHEY and CDR2 is SMNVEV in the germline V gene (reference sequence). The CDR3 sequence is CASSYRVGYEQYF. Written as DNA, the CDR3 is TGTGCCAGCAGTTACAGGGTAGGGTACGAGCAGTACTTC.

The V gene is TRBV15, the J gene TRBJ2-3; 8 bases agree with TRBD1. V lost 7 bases and J lost 5; bases outside the gene matches: 5. There are 13 residues in the CDR3. Germline V CDR1 and CDR2: LNHNV, YYDKDF (reference sequence). The DNA for the CDR3 is TGTGCCACCAAGACAGGGGTGGAAGATACGCAGTATTTT. Its protein is CATKTGVEDTQYF.

V usage is TRBV2 and J usage is TRBJ2-3; 14 positions agree with TRBD2. V dropped 11 bases and J dropped 1; count of bases not matched to a gene: 11. Per the germline V gene, CDR1 is SNHLY and CDR2 is FYNNEI. The CDR3 is 17 residues long. The CDR3 loop reads CALPTSGRAGRTDTQYF. The DNA of the CDR3 is TGTGCCTTGCCGACTAGCGGGAGGGCCGGGCGCACAGATACGCAGTATTTT.